This entry is about one T cell receptor (beta chain). Membership in each cohort depended on participant-reported clinical history. The length of the CDR3 is 14 residues. The V gene end was trimmed by 8 bases and the J gene end by 0 bases; junction bases not matched to a gene: 3. Germline CDR1 is MNHEY and CDR2 is SVGAGI. The data belong to a study of blood T cell repertoires in COVID-19. The protocol was immunoSEQ multiplex PCR, while the TCRdb copy is restricted to in-frame clones and leaves out a portion. The data hold approximately 270,000 clones, with approximately 90% observed a single time. The rearrangement uses TRBV6-5 and TRBJ2-2; 7 positions agree with TRBD1. The material sequenced was PBMCs or T cells enriched from blood (not recorded which). This TCR was recovered from a human donor in a cohort exposed to, infected with or recovered from COVID-19 (not recorded which). The donor label of this sample is uncertain. The CDR3 DNA follows: TGTGCCAGCCGGACAGGCACGAACACCGGGGAGCTGTTTTTT. Translated: CASRTGTNTGELFF.